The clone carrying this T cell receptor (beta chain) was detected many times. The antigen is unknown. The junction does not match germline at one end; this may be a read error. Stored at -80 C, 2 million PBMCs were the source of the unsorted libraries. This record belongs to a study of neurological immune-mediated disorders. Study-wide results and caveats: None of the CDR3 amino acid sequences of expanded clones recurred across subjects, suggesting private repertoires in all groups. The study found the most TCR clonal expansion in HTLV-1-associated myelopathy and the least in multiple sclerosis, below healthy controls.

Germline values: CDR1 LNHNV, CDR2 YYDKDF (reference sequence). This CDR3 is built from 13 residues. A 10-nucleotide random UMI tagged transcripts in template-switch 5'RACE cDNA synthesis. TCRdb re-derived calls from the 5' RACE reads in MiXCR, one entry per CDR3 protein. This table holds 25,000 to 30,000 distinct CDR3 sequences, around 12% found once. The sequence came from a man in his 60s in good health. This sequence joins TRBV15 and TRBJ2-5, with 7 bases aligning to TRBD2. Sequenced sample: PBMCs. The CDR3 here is CATSRDQETSWDF. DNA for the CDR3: TGTGCCACCAGCAGAGATCAGGAGACTAGCTGGGACTTC.